Each of the 18 T cell receptor beta chains below was sequenced from the same sample in a study of T-cell memory formation after mild COVID-19. TCRdb reprocessed the 5' RACE reads with MiXCR, giving one entry per CDR3 protein. The data hold tens of thousands of distinct CDR3 sequences, with over 11% observed a single time. Input material: PBMCs or a T cell subset sorted from them (not recorded which). The receptors come from an adult woman who had mild COVID-19 (a few samples of this study predate the infection). Cell type and time point are not known.

This clonotype was seen more than once but under ten times. The rearrangement joins TRBV9 to TRBJ2-6; perhaps TRBD2 as D (5 bases). The CDR3 is made up of 16 amino acids. Per germline, CDR1 SGDLS and CDR2 YYNGEE. Trimming left V 2 bases short and J 2 bases short, with 11 bases between. CDR3 DNA sequence: TGTGCCAGCAGCGTCCTCGTCGGGGCTGGGGCCAACGTCCTGACTTTC. It codes for CASSVLVGAGANVLTF.

This chain links TRBV12-3 or TRBV12-4 with TRBJ2-1; tentative D call: TRBD1 (5 bases). V gave up 4 bases and J gave up 4 bases, with 14 bases separating them. CDR3 length: 15 amino acids. The DNA of the CDR3 is TGTGCCAGCAGTTCGGACCCCCCAGGGTACAATGAGCAGTTCTTC. It is translated as CASSSDPPGYNEQFF.

This clonotype was seen more than once but under ten times. The chain couples TRBV27 to TRBJ2-1, with D unresolved. The CDR3 contains 14 residues. V lost 2 bases, J lost 2 bases, and 7 bases lay in between. In germline, CDR1 is MNHEY, CDR2 SMNVEV (reference sequence). The CDR3 protein is CASSLAQPYNEQFF. The CDR3 DNA reads TGTGCCAGCAGTTTAGCGCAACCCTACAATGAGCAGTTCTTC.

This clonotype came up a few times. Here the CDR3 DNA reads TGTGCCAGCAGCGAGAGAGGGAACAATGAGCAGTTCTTC. Protein product: CASSERGNNEQFF. The gene calls are TRBV9 and TRBJ2-1; D is possibly TRBD2 (5 bases). The CDR3 has 13 residues. Trimming took 3 bases from V and 5 from J, leaving 9 bases between them. Germline-derived CDR1 and CDR2 are SGDLS and YYNGEE.

This clonotype was seen only a few times. The chain links TRBV5-1 to TRBJ2-1, with a tentative D call TRBD2 (7 bases). In germline, CDR1 is SGHRS, CDR2 YFSETQ. V lost 0 bases and J lost 6, with 16 bases in between. The CDR3 runs to 16 residues. CDR3 protein: CASSLVVGGPSNEQFF. The CDR3, as DNA: TGCGCCAGCAGCTTGGTGGTGGGGGGGCCATCCAATGAGCAGTTCTTC.

There are a few counts of this clonotype. The chain links TRBV19 to TRBJ1-3; no firm D call. CDR3 length equals 15 residues. V was trimmed by 6 bases and J by 0 bases, leaving 12 bases between them. The germline V gene encodes CDR1 LNHDA and CDR2 SQIVND (reference sequence). The CDR3: CASSERHSSGNTIYF. The CDR3 region has the DNA TGTGCCAGTAGCGAAAGACACAGCTCTGGAAACACCATATATTTT.

As concerns this clonotype: A read error may produce the germline difference seen at one junction end. The chain carries TRBV7-7 and TRBJ2-2; possible D gene TRBD2, 5 bases. The length of the CDR3 is 13 residues. CDR1 and CDR2 from the germline V gene are SSHAT and FNYEAQ (reference sequence). The CDR3 DNA sequence: TGTGCTAGCAGCATAACGAGGGCCGGGGAGCTGTTTTTT. This sequence encodes CASSITRAGELFF. The whole variable domain, filled in from reference TRBV7-7 and TRBJ2-2, reads GAGVSQSPRYKVTKRGQDVTLRCDPISSHATLYWYQQALGQGPEFLTYFNYEAQPDKSGLPSDRFSAERPEGSISTLTIQRTEQRDSAMYRCASSITRAGELFFGEGSRLTVL.

The V and J genes are TRBV29-1 and TRBJ1-2; D ambiguous. Germline V CDR1 and CDR2: SQVTM, ANQGSEA. V lost 4 bases to trimming and J lost 2 bases, with 8 bases between them. This CDR3 has 12 residues. CDR3 in amino acids: CSVVGVNYGYTF. For the CDR3, the DNA is TGCAGCGTTGTCGGGGTCAACTATGGCTACACCTTC.

The gene calls are TRBV6-2 or TRBV6-3 and TRBJ2-7; 12 bases match TRBD2. J gave up 3 bases and V 5 bases, and 8 bases lay outside the gene matches. This CDR3 has 16 amino acids. CDR1 and CDR2 (germline): MNHEY, SVGEGT. CDR3 DNA: TGTGCCAGCAGTCCACGACCGGGACTAGCGGGCTACGAGCAGTACTTC. It specifies CASSPRPGLAGYEQYF.

In its sample, this clonotype was seen a few times. This chain uses TRBV3-1 with TRBJ2-3; tentatively, D is TRBD2 (6 bases). V was trimmed by 0 bases and J by 1 base, leaving 14 bases between them. Germline CDR1 reads LGHDT; CDR2 reads YNNKEL (reference sequence). The CDR3 covers 17 residues. The CDR3 sequence is CASSQDWGEMGTDTQYF. As DNA, the CDR3 is TGTGCCAGCAGCCAAGATTGGGGGGAGATGGGCACAGATACGCAGTATTTT.

The V and J genes are TRBV9 and TRBJ2-2; D possibly uses TRBD1 or TRBD2 (5 bases each). CDR1 and CDR2 from the germline V gene are SGDLS and YYNGEE. This CDR3 is 15 amino acids long. The V end lost 7 bases, the J end lost 0 bases, and 13 bases lay between the germline ends. The CDR3 spells CASGSGTANTGELFF. For the CDR3, the DNA is TGTGCCAGCGGATCCGGGACGGCGAACACCGGGGAGCTGTTTTTT.

This clonotype was found a few times. V gene TRBV6-2 or TRBV6-3 combines with J gene TRBJ2-7; 7 nucleotides match TRBD1. The J segment lost 0 bases and the V segment lost 2 bases, leaving 4 bases of the junction unmatched. Germline V gene sequence: CDR1 MNHEY, CDR2 SVGEGT. The CDR3 sequence is 15 residues long. This chain's CDR3 is CASSYRQGNSYEQYF. The CDR3, as DNA: TGTGCCAGCAGTTACCGACAGGGTAACTCCTACGAGCAGTACTTC.

V and J are TRBV2 and TRBJ2-5; possibly TRBD1 for D (5 bases). Germline V CDR1 and CDR2: SNHLY, FYNNEI. Between the trimmed V and J ends, which lost 4 bases and 1 base, there was a span of 10 bases. This CDR3 spans 14 amino acids. CDR3 residues: CASSGGPFQETQYF. CDR3 DNA sequence: TGTGCCAGCAGTGGGGGCCCATTCCAAGAGACCCAGTACTTC.

This chain joins TRBV5-1 and TRBJ2-1; 10 positions agree with TRBD2. The length of the CDR3 is 15 residues. Germline loops: CDR1 SGHRS, CDR2 YFSETQ. V lost 4 bases, J lost 4 bases, and 5 bases stayed unmatched. In nucleotides, the CDR3 is TGCGCCAGCAGCGGCGGGACTAGCGATTACAATGAGCAGTTCTTC. Its translation is CASSGGTSDYNEQFF. Filled out from reference TRBV5-1 and TRBJ2-1, the complete variable domain reads KAGVTQTPRYLIKTRGQQVTLSCSPISGHRSVSWYQQTPGQGLQFLFEYFSETQRNKGNFPGRFSGRQFSNSRSEMNVSTLELGDSALYLCASSGGTSDYNEQFFGPGTRLTVL.

The chain has TRBV4-2 and TRBJ2-2; D is possibly TRBD1 (6 bases). V lost 4 bases to trimming and J lost 5 bases, with 17 bases between them. In germline, CDR1 is LGHNA, CDR2 YNFKEQ. The CDR3 is made up of 16 amino acids. CDR3 nucleotide sequence: TGTGCCAGCAGCCCCTACCTGGGGGCAGGAACCGGGGAGCTGTTTTTT. It specifies CASSPYLGAGTGELFF.

This clonotype was picked up many times. V usage is TRBV27 and J usage is TRBJ2-1; TRBD2 aligns across 12 bases. The CDR3 length is 16 residues. V lost 5 bases to trimming and J lost 4 bases; unmatched junction nucleotides: 6. Germline V gene sequence: CDR1 MNHEY, CDR2 SMNVEV (reference sequence). The chain's CDR3 is CASSPGTSGFYNEQFF. CDR3 bases: TGTGCCAGCAGTCCCGGGACTAGCGGGTTTTACAATGAGCAGTTCTTC.

The J gene is TRBJ2-5, the V gene TRBV10-3, with 12 positions matching TRBD2. The CDR3 runs 15 residues. Germline CDR1 is ENHRY and CDR2 is SYGVKD. The J segment lost 9 bases and the V segment lost 2 bases, leaving 7 bases of the junction unmatched. The CDR3 sequence: CAISEDSGTSGPQYF. In DNA form, the CDR3 reads TGTGCCATCAGTGAGGATTCCGGGACTAGCGGGCCCCAGTACTTC.

This clonotype showed up many times. The rearrangement uses TRBV4-3 and TRBJ2-1; 7 positions match TRBD2. V was clipped by 4 bases and J by 4 bases; unmatched bases: 10. Germline values: CDR1 LGHNA, CDR2 YSLEER. The CDR3 runs to 16 residues. The CDR3 protein is CASSPEREPLYNEQFF. For the CDR3, the DNA is TGCGCCAGCAGCCCGGAGCGGGAACCCCTATACAATGAGCAGTTCTTC.